Following are 8 T cell receptor beta chains from one sample sequenced in a study of a mutant IDH1 vaccine in newly diagnosed glioma. Time point defined: week 5, during vaccination. It was 300 ug of mutant IDH1 20-mer peptide that made up each vaccine dose, given with topical imiquimod. Their specific antigens are unknown. The repertoire was sequenced with immunoSEQ multiplex PCR; TCRdb's copy has only in-frame clones and lacks some. Among 35,000 to 45,000 clones listed, 81% were seen once. Sample: PBMCs, taken from a glioma patient whose treatment included an IDH1 peptide vaccine. These receptor sequences come from a man aged 50 or older with glioma.

The V call is TRBV4-3, the J call TRBJ2-6; D remains unclear. The CDR3 runs to 17 residues. With 0 bases removed from V and 4 bases from J, the gap between germline ends came to 13 bases. CDR1 LGHNA and CDR2 YSLEER come from the germline V gene. The CDR3: CASSQDPQLWGANVLTF. In nucleotides, the CDR3 is TGCGCCAGCAGCCAAGATCCTCAGTTATGGGGGGCCAACGTCCTGACTTTC.

This clone was recorded a few times. The rearrangement links TRBV6-1 to TRBJ1-1; 7 bases map to TRBD1. The ends lost 2 bases at V and 4 bases at J; junction bases unmatched: 10. CDR3 size: 16 residues. Germline V gene sequence: CDR1 MNHNS, CDR2 SASEGT. The CDR3 spells CASSERGGLLATEAFF. CDR3 DNA: TGTGCCAGCAGTGAAAGAGGGGGCCTCCTAGCCACTGAAGCTTTCTTT.

The chain uses TRBV29-1 and TRBJ2-7; possible D gene TRBD1, 5 bases. Germline CDR1 and CDR2: SQVTM and ANQGSEA. V was shortened by 4 bases and J by 0 bases, with 16 bases between the two germline ends. This CDR3 contains 15 residues. DNA of the CDR3: TGCAGCGTTGGCACTGGGGCTTATAACTCCTACGAGCAGTACTTC. Translating gives CSVGTGAYNSYEQYF.

This chain joins TRBV19 and TRBJ1-4; no clear D. The CDR3 length is 13 residues. V lost 10 bases to trimming and J lost 2 bases, with 11 bases between them. Germline CDR1 is LNHDA and CDR2 is SQIVND (reference sequence). Here the CDR3 reads CATSKWTNEKLFF. In nucleotides, the CDR3 is TGTGCCACCTCAAAGTGGACTAATGAAAAACTGTTTTTT.

The rearrangement links TRBV2 to TRBJ2-7, with TRBD1 as a possible D gene (6 bases). Germline values: CDR1 SNHLY, CDR2 FYNNEI. The CDR3 has 13 residues. Deletions cut 6 bases from V and 5 bases from J, with 14 bases between. In nucleotides, the CDR3 is TGTGCCAGCAGCGAACAGGGTGGCAACGAGCAGTACTTC. This gives the protein CASSEQGGNEQYF.

This rearrangement joins TRBV6-5 to TRBJ1-4; the match to TRBD1 covers 7 bases. CDR3 length: 13 residues. The germline V gene encodes CDR1 MNHEY and CDR2 SVGAGI. V shed 7 bases and J 8 bases; nucleotides not matched to a gene: 7. The DNA of the CDR3 is TGTGCCAGCAAAGACAGGGTTCAGGAAAAACTGTTTTTT. It yields the protein CASKDRVQEKLFF.

The CDR3 coding sequence is TGTGCCAGCAGCGTAGGATGGGGGAATGGCTACACCTTC. Translating gives CASSVGWGNGYTF. The V call is TRBV9, the J call TRBJ1-2, with D tentatively TRBD1 (5 bases). The V and J ends lost 0 bases and 6 bases respectively, with 9 bases between them. This CDR3 contains 13 residues. Germline lookup yields CDR1 SGDLS and CDR2 YYNGEE.

The chain links TRBV27 to TRBJ1-6; D is unresolved. V was cut by 5 bases and J by 0 bases, with 8 bases left in between. Germline V CDR1 and CDR2: MNHEY, SMNVEV (reference sequence). There are 15 residues in the CDR3. As DNA, the CDR3 is TGTGCCAGCAGTCCGGGGAGCTCCTATAATTCACCCCTCCACTTT. This sequence encodes CASSPGSSYNSPLHF.